This T cell receptor beta chain stems from a study of blood T cell repertoires in COVID-19. Study-level background: Collection of acute and convalescent COVID-19 samples took place in the United States, Italy and Spain. The cDNA or gDNA used as material had been derived from T cells, B-cell-depleted T cells, or PBMCs.

Sequencing was performed with immunoSEQ multiplex PCR; in TCRdb, only in-frame clones are kept and a portion is missing. The sample has some 210,000 clones, roughly 94% seen once. Losses at the gene ends were 4 bases for V and 0 bases for J; bases not matched to a gene: 11. In germline, CDR1 is GTSNPN, CDR2 SVGIG (reference sequence). CDR3 size: 16 residues. This clone showed up just once. The chain has TRBV30 and TRBJ2-7; 8 nucleotides agree with TRBD1. Sequences were obtained from peripheral blood. The TCR comes from a man aged 25-45 years with acute or convalescent COVID-19. The CDR3 nucleotides are TGTGCCTGGACTCACTCCGGACAGGGAATCTCCTACGAGCAGTACTTC. Its protein is CAWTHSGQGISYEQYF.